A single sample is the source of the 14 T cell receptor beta chains below, sequenced in a study of early T cells in non-severe SARS-CoV-2 infection. TCRdb ran MiXCR on the 5' RACE reads and lists one entry per CDR3 protein. Of roughly 120,000 distinct CDR3 sequences listed, about 15% are singletons. Sequencing input: whole blood. The receptor set was obtained from an adult who was a healthcare worker with PCR-confirmed SARS-CoV-2 infection or an uninfected control (not recorded which).

The rearrangement links TRBV10-3 to TRBJ2-5; possibly TRBD1 for D (5 bases). V gave up 3 bases and J gave up 7 bases, with 9 bases separating them. CDR3 length equals 12 residues. Per the germline V gene, CDR1 is ENHRY and CDR2 is SYGVKD. The CDR3 protein is CAISEDRGTQYF. Written as DNA, the CDR3 is TGTGCCATCAGTGAAGACAGAGGGACCCAGTACTTC.

A few counts support this clonotype. The chain uses TRBV12-3 or TRBV12-4 and TRBJ1-2; 9 bases match TRBD1. This CDR3 comprises 14 residues. V lost 7 bases to trimming and J lost 6 bases; unmatched junction nucleotides: 9. DNA for the CDR3: TGTGCCAGCACTCCCAGGACAGGGGATAATGGCTACACCTTC. As protein: CASTPRTGDNGYTF.

This clonotype has just a few counts. V is TRBV23-1 and J is TRBJ1-5, with a possible D match to TRBD1 (6 bases). TRBV23-1 is an ORF, with its function uncertain. V was shortened by 5 bases and J by 5 bases, with 13 bases between the two germline ends. This CDR3 comprises 14 residues. The CDR3 DNA follows: TGCGCCAGCAGTAACAGGGAAAGGGATCAGCCCCAGCATTTT. This codes for CASSNRERDQPQHF.

The rearrangement joins TRBV27 to TRBJ1-3, with TRBD1 matching 8 bases. The germline CDR1 and CDR2 sequences are MNHEY and SMNVEV (reference sequence). This CDR3 has 16 residues. The J segment lost 6 bases and the V segment lost 3 bases, leaving 10 bases of the junction unmatched. The CDR3 DNA follows: TGTGCCAGCAGTTTTGGGACAGGAGCCGACGTAAACACCATATATTTT. Its protein product is CASSFGTGADVNTIYF.

The rearrangement uses TRBV5-1 and TRBJ2-4, with D possibly TRBD2 on 6 matching bases. V was shortened by 5 bases and J by 0 bases, with 12 bases between the two germline ends. Germline values: CDR1 SGHRS, CDR2 YFSETQ. The CDR3 length is 15 residues. CDR3 in amino acids: CASREGFQAKNIQYF. CDR3 nucleotides: TGCGCCAGCAGGGAGGGTTTCCAAGCCAAAAACATTCAGTACTTC.

The chain couples TRBV3-1 to TRBJ1-5; tentative D call: TRBD1 (6 bases). V lost 0 bases, J lost 6 bases, and 12 bases lay in between. Germline V gene lookup returns CDR1 LGHDT and CDR2 YNNKEL (reference sequence). There are 15 residues in the CDR3. The CDR3 coding sequence is TGTGCCAGCAGCCAAGATCCGGGGGCGGGTCAGCCCCAGCATTTT. It is translated as CASSQDPGAGQPQHF.

The chain combines TRBV14 with TRBJ1-3; D not resolved. The germline gives CDR1 SGHDN, CDR2 FVKESK. The CDR3 covers 12 residues. Trimming pared 1 base from V and 8 bases from J, leaving 6 bases between. CDR3 sequence: CASSQAWDTIYF. The CDR3 DNA follows: TGTGCCAGCAGCCAAGCGTGGGACACCATATATTTT.

This clonotype occurred a few times. The chain recombines TRBV10-3 with TRBJ2-1; 7 bases align to TRBD2. The V segment lost 11 bases and the J segment 8 bases; nucleotides outside the gene matches: 12. The CDR3 has 13 residues. CDR1 is ENHRY and CDR2 is SYGVKD in the germline V gene. DNA for the CDR3: TGTGCCGTGTCTCTGGGACTACAGGATGAGCAGTTCTTC. This translates into CAVSLGLQDEQFF.

About this clonotype: Sequence at one end of the junction differs from germline and may be a read error. This chain joins TRBV20-1 and TRBJ1-2; 10 nucleotides match TRBD1. The CDR3 has 14 residues. Germline V gene lookup returns CDR1 DFQATT and CDR2 SNEGSKA (reference sequence). This chain's CDR3 is CSAGDRGRGYGYTF. In DNA form, the CDR3 reads TGCAGTGCTGGAGACAGGGGGCGCGGCTATGGCTACACCTTC.

This clonotype was picked up a small number of times. Here the CDR3 DNA reads TGCGCCAGCAGCCCGTCGATTACAGATACGCAGTATTTT. This sequence encodes CASSPSITDTQYF. This rearrangement joins TRBV5-1 to TRBJ2-3; the D is unclear. The germline V gene has CDR1 SGHRS and CDR2 YFSETQ. The V and J ends lost 4 bases and 3 bases respectively, with 9 bases between them. CDR3 length: 13 amino acids.

The gene calls are TRBV4-1 and TRBJ2-7; D assignment may be TRBD1 or TRBD2 (5 bases each). CDR1 MGHRA and CDR2 YSYEKL come from the germline V gene. Trimming stripped 4 bases from V and 13 bases from J, with 23 bases between. This CDR3 contains 14 residues. The chain's CDR3 is CASSPTPEGLREYF. CDR3 bases: TGCGCCAGCAGCCCAACCCCCGAGGGGCTTAGGGAATACTTC.

This clonotype was counted between two and nine times. The chain links TRBV19 to TRBJ1-1; D perhaps matches TRBD1 (5 bases). Looked up from germline, CDR1 is LNHDA and CDR2 is SQIVND (reference sequence). V was clipped by 4 bases and J by 1 base, with 13 bases between them. The CDR3 length is 15 residues. CDR3 protein: CASSRWGAENTEAFF. CDR3 DNA sequence: TGTGCCAGTAGTAGGTGGGGCGCAGAGAACACTGAAGCTTTCTTT.

This clonotype was picked up a small number of times. The CDR3 DNA reads TGTGCCAGCAGTTTATCCCGACAGATAGGTGGCTACACCTTC. It is translated as CASSLSRQIGGYTF. V usage is TRBV27 and J usage is TRBJ1-2; D perhaps matches TRBD1 (5 bases). V shed 0 bases and J shed 7 bases, with 12 bases lying between them. Germline V lookup: CDR1 MNHEY, CDR2 SMNVEV (reference sequence). This CDR3 contains 14 residues.

V gene TRBV4-2 combines with J gene TRBJ2-7, with 8 positions matching TRBD2. V was clipped by 0 bases and J by 4 bases; unmatched bases: 11. The CDR3 extends over 17 amino acids. Germline lookup yields CDR1 LGHNA and CDR2 YNFKEQ. CDR3 region: CASSQDPFQAGVYEQYF. CDR3 nucleotides: TGTGCCAGCAGCCAAGACCCTTTCCAAGCGGGGGTTTACGAGCAGTACTTC.